This T cell receptor (beta chain) is from a study of vaccination effects on CD4 cells after COVID-19 (dated 2022 in TCRdb). Looking at the study overall: Each participant got two doses of an mRNA SARS-CoV-2 vaccine, either BNT162b2 or mRNA-1273. Altogether, approximately 10 COVID-19 convalescent patients and several SARS-CoV-2-naive healthy vaccine recipients made up the full study. SARS-CoV-2 spike-specific CD4+ TCR repertoires were compared before and after mRNA vaccination in COVID-19 convalescent patients and in infection-naive vaccine recipients. The Oncomine TCR Beta short-read assay on an Illumina iSeq 100 was used to sequence cultures from other donors in the study.

Unmatched junction bases come to 5, with V trimmed by 4 bases and J by 0 bases. The germline V gene specifies ENHRY as CDR1 and SYGVKD as CDR2. Counted from cysteine to phenylalanine, this CDR3 has 17 amino acids. The DNA shown is the 51-base CDR3, in frame from base 1. Broad study findings and their caveats: Among healthy vaccine recipients, nearly all vaccine-induced clones were SARS-CoV-2 mono-reactive, and only 1 of 255 was cross-reactive with common cold coronaviruses. The study was limited by a small number of convalescent patients, and early post-infection timepoints were lacking. Marked clonal contraction was observed in both infection-induced and vaccine-induced clones at late post-vaccination timepoints, consistent with waning T cell responses.

With respect to this clone: Its specific antigen is unknown. No much larger clone exists at a distance of one base, and base qualities are not known.

Library preparation used the immunoSEQ multiplex PCR assay. TCR beta CDR3 sequencing was performed on DNA from the cultured, isolated CD4+ T cells. The original methods were these. Non-productive TCR sequences were removed and reads were trimmed to the CDR3 region, keeping CDR3s of at least 7 amino acids. Antigen-specific clonotypes were identified using the MANAFEST web app by comparison of expansion in peptide wells against reference cultures. To count as positive, a clone had to show expansion at FDR<0.05 compared with the reference and with all other wells, an odds ratio above 5, and a frequency above 0.1% in two replicate wells. Cross-reactive clonotypes were defined as significantly expanded in SARS-CoV-2 spike wells and in at least one common cold coronavirus spike condition. Using the stringdist R package, CDR3 similarity was measured by Levenshtein distance, and unrooted trees were constructed with ape in R 3.6.1. TCRdb obtained this table from immuneACCESS and retained in-frame rearrangements with V and J assigned. These tables miss some clones; where compared with another copy, unresolved V genes account for less than half of the shortfall, and the remainder is unexplained. That table supplies the V and J calls and clone size; D and trimming were determined from the DNA. The sample yields fewer than 30,000 clones; more than 70% were counted once. 10% to 13% of the sample is in the top ten clones.

In the ViraFEST assay, PBMC were stimulated with viral peptide pools, and TCR sequencing was then used to find antigen-specific CD4+ T cell clonotypes based on their expansion. After approximately 11 days of culture, CD4+ T cells were isolated with the EasySep CD4+ T cell isolation kit. Healthy vaccine recipients had no prior SARS-CoV-2 infection, confirmed by negative nucleocapsid antibodies before and after vaccination. About 2.2 million PBMC per well were cultured in IMDM with about 4.8% human AB serum, roughly 10 IU/ml IL-2 and gentamicin, plus 10 ug/ml peptides. Half of the culture medium was replaced with fresh IL-2-containing medium on days 3 and 7. Unless noted otherwise, every peptide stimulation condition was cultured in triplicate wells. PBMC were separated from whole blood using Ficoll-Paque Plus gradient centrifugation and were then either cryopreserved at -140C or used fresh. The overlapping peptide pools covered the spike proteins of SARS-CoV-2 and of the common cold coronaviruses HCoV-NL63, HCoV-OC43 and HCoV-229E. The QIAamp micro DNA kit was used to extract genomic DNA from the cultured CD4+ T cells.

The specimen was CD4+ T cells from PBMCs cultured with HCoV-NL63 spike peptides, collected before COVID-19 vaccination. Read against the paper, the sample's cell subset or site label means: HCoV-NL63 spike overlapping peptide pool stimulation. This sequence uses TRBV10-3 and TRBJ2-1; TRBD2 lines up with 11 middle nucleotides. The source of this sequence is a human donor who received a COVID-19 vaccine. The sequenced DNA: TGTGCCATCAGTGGGGCCACTAGCGGGGGCTCCTACAATGAGCAGTTCTTC. Its translation reads: CAISGATSGGSYNEQFF.